This passage covers 30 T cell receptor beta chains from one sample sequenced in a study of molecular identifiers for immune sequencing clone quantification (dated by TCRdb to the late 2010s). The library relied on PCR. The listed sequencing device is NextSeq 500. Using fastp trimming at Q25 and MiXCR clonotype assembly, TCRdb reanalyzed the public sequencing data and kept in-frame beta chains. Records with the same CDR3 protein are collapsed into one entry carrying the most frequent genes and DNA. For this sample the table gives about 630,000 distinct CDR3 sequences, of which around 25% were detected only once. The ten most abundant clones make up around 0.78% of the sample. The source material was naive CD8+ T cells from blood, with Jurkat cell RNA spiked in. Explained via the paper, the cell subset or site label denotes: FACS-sorted CD8+CD4-CCR7+CD45RA+ naive T cells. The receptor source for this set is a human donor in good health. Some libraries in this study had Jurkat cell RNA spiked in.

This clonotype was counted ten times or more. This sequence joins TRBV27 and TRBJ2-3; 7 bases are shared with TRBD1. This CDR3 is 17 amino acids long. The V gene end was trimmed by 0 bases and the J gene end by 0 bases; junction bases not matched to a gene: 6. In germline, CDR1 is MNHEY, CDR2 SMNVEV (reference sequence). The CDR3, as DNA: TGTGCCAGCAGTTTATCCCTGACAGGGCTTAGCACAGATACGCAGTATTTT. Translated: CASSLSLTGLSTDTQYF.

V usage is TRBV3-1 and J usage is TRBJ2-7, with 7 bases matching TRBD1. The J segment lost 2 bases and the V segment lost 3 bases, leaving 7 bases of the junction unmatched. CDR1 is LGHDT, CDR2 YNNKEL, per germline (reference sequence). The CDR3 extends over 15 amino acids. The CDR3 reads CASSHYRQGAYEQYF. CDR3 nucleotide sequence: TGTGCCAGCAGCCATTACCGACAGGGAGCCTACGAGCAGTACTTC.

This clonotype showed up many times. This chain uses TRBV28 with TRBJ1-1; TRBD1 matches 9 bases. With V trimmed by 6 bases and J by 0 bases, 2 bases remained unmatched. CDR3 size: 14 residues. Germline CDR1 and CDR2: MDHEN and SYDVKM. CDR3 loop: CASRTGGVNTEAFF. As DNA, the CDR3 is TGTGCCAGCAGGACAGGGGGAGTGAACACTGAAGCTTTCTTT.

To note about this clonotype: A much larger clone lies one base from this, so it may be a read error. The chain carries TRBV7-2 and TRBJ2-1; 7 nucleotides align to TRBD1. This CDR3 contains 16 residues. J lost 0 bases, V lost 1 base, and 3 bases had no gene match. Germline V gene sequence: CDR1 SGHTA, CDR2 FQGNSA. DNA of the CDR3: TGTGCCAGCAGCTTAGGGCCAGGGGGCTCCTACAATGAGCAGTTCTTC. It is translated as CASSLGPGGSYNEQFF.

The J gene is TRBJ2-7, the V gene TRBV6-2 or TRBV6-3; TRBD1 matches at 9 bases. Trimming at V came to 1 base and at J to 1 base, leaving 14 bases not matched to a gene. The CDR3 has 19 residues. Per the germline V gene, CDR1 is MNHEY and CDR2 is SVGEGT. In DNA form, the CDR3 reads TGTGCCAGCAGTTACTTCCCGACCGCCGACAGGGGGGCTTCCTACGAGCAGTACTTC. This translates into CASSYFPTADRGASYEQYF.

A few counts support this clonotype. The CDR3 DNA follows: TGTGCCAGCAGTCCTCTAGCGGGGGACTACTACGAGCAGTACTTC. Protein product: CASSPLAGDYYEQYF. The V and J genes are TRBV27 and TRBJ2-7; TRBD2 matches 10 bases. The germline V gene has CDR1 MNHEY and CDR2 SMNVEV (reference sequence). V trimming: 5 bases; J trimming: 3 bases; junction bases outside the gene matches: 7. CDR3 length: 15 amino acids.

This clonotype was picked up many times. V gene TRBV5-1 combines with J gene TRBJ1-4; 7 positions agree with TRBD1. The junction had 21 bases not matched to a gene; V was cut back by 2 bases and J by 11 bases. The CDR3 has 18 residues. In germline, CDR1 is SGHRS, CDR2 YFSETQ. The CDR3 DNA sequence: TGCGCCAGCAGCTTTAACAGGGGCGACTTTCGACCTCCTTGGAAACTGTTTTTT. This sequence encodes CASSFNRGDFRPPWKLFF.

This chain joins TRBV20-1 and TRBJ2-5; tentative D call: TRBD1 (6 bases). Trimming took off 3 bases at V and 3 bases at J, with 14 bases between the two ends. Germline V CDR1 and CDR2: DFQATT, SNEGSKA (reference sequence). The CDR3 length is 14 residues. CDR3 in amino acids: CSARVERGKETQYF. CDR3 DNA sequence: TGCAGTGCTAGGGTCGAGAGGGGGAAAGAGACCCAGTACTTC.

The chain employs TRBV28 and TRBJ2-7; 10 bases agree with TRBD1. The CDR3 contains 16 residues. V was pared by 4 bases and J by 4 bases, with 10 bases of the junction left unmatched. CDR1 is MDHEN, CDR2 SYDVKM, per germline. CDR3 protein: CASSSGRGTGVYEQYF. The CDR3 coding sequence is TGTGCCAGCAGTTCGGGGCGGGGGACAGGGGTTTACGAGCAGTACTTC.

This clonotype came up a few times. The V and J genes are TRBV12-3 or TRBV12-4 and TRBJ2-5; D is possibly TRBD1 (6 bases). The CDR3 has 14 residues. The ends were cut back, 5 bases at V and 0 bases at J, with 10 bases in the middle. CDR3 protein: CASSPGHYQETQYF. CDR3 bases: TGTGCCAGCAGTCCGGGACACTACCAAGAGACCCAGTACTTC.

This clonotype was counted many times. V gene TRBV7-9 combines with J gene TRBJ2-5, with 11 nucleotides matching TRBD1. Per the germline V gene, CDR1 is SEHNR and CDR2 is FQNEAQ (reference sequence). This CDR3 spans 16 amino acids. Trimming removed 5 bases from V and 0 bases from J; junction bases left unmatched: 5. Here the CDR3 reads CASSPGTGGYQETQYF. CDR3 nucleotides: TGTGCCAGCAGCCCCGGGACAGGGGGTTACCAAGAGACCCAGTACTTC.

A few counts support this clonotype. The V call is TRBV10-2, the J call TRBJ2-7, with TRBD1 identical over 8 bases. The J segment lost 9 bases and the V segment lost 5 bases, leaving 12 bases of the junction unmatched. Germline-derived CDR1 and CDR2 are WSHSY and SAAADI. The CDR3 loop spans 14 amino acids. The CDR3 sequence: CASSQTGVESLQYF. Written as DNA, the CDR3 is TGCGCCAGCAGTCAGACAGGGGTTGAGAGCTTGCAGTACTTC.

This clonotype occurred many times. The rearrangement links TRBV20-1 to TRBJ2-7; no clear D gene. The CDR3 has 13 residues. The V gene's germline CDR1 is DFQATT and CDR2 SNEGSKA (reference sequence). V gave up 3 bases and J gave up 2 bases, with 11 bases separating them. This chain's CDR3 is CSARAQVAYEQYF. The CDR3 DNA follows: TGCAGTGCTAGGGCGCAGGTGGCCTACGAGCAGTACTTC.

This clonotype showed up just a few times. The chain carries TRBV2 and TRBJ2-7; maybe TRBD2 (6 bases). The germline V gene has CDR1 SNHLY and CDR2 FYNNEI. CDR3 length: 13 amino acids. Deletions cut 4 bases from V and 6 bases from J, with 13 bases between. As DNA, the CDR3 is TGTGCCAGCAGTGCCCCCGGGAGAAGCGAGCAGTACTTC. It translates to CASSAPGRSEQYF.

The chain uses TRBV19 and TRBJ2-7; 9 bases align to TRBD1. V gave up 1 base and J gave up 1 base; unmatched junction bases: 2. The CDR3 contains 15 residues. Germline assignment: CDR1 LNHDA and CDR2 SQIVND (reference sequence). CDR3 DNA: TGTGCCAGTAGTATAGGTGGACAGGGGTCCTACGAGCAGTACTTC. This gives the protein CASSIGGQGSYEQYF.

This chain joins TRBV6-5 and TRBJ2-3; 9 positions match TRBD1. The CDR3 consists of 15 residues. V trimming: 2 bases; J trimming: 4 bases; junction bases outside the gene matches: 4. Germline V gives CDR1 MNHEY, CDR2 SVGAGI. CDR3 sequence (DNA): TGTGCCAGCAGTTACGCGGGACAGGGCGCAGATACGCAGTATTTT. Translating gives CASSYAGQGADTQYF.

This clonotype was found a few times. The chain employs TRBV19 and TRBJ1-6; 7 bases match TRBD1. The CDR3 runs to 16 residues. Germline loops: CDR1 LNHDA, CDR2 SQIVND (reference sequence). With V trimmed by 5 bases and J by 4 bases, 8 bases remained unmatched. The CDR3, as DNA: TGTGCCAGTAGTGCTCAACCGACAGGGTATAATTCACCCCTCCACTTT. Amino acids: CASSAQPTGYNSPLHF.

A word on this clonotype: A much larger clone is a single base away; this may be a read error. The chain carries TRBV6-5 and TRBJ1-2; D is unresolved. Germline V gene data show CDR1 as MNHEY and CDR2 as SVGAGI. There are 17 residues in the CDR3. The CDR3 loop reads CASSYSTTDRLNCGYTF. CDR3 DNA sequence: TGTGCCAGCAGTTACTCGACTACGGATCGCCTCAACTGTGGCTACACCTTC.

The chain employs TRBV12-3 or TRBV12-4 and TRBJ1-2; the D gene is possibly TRBD1 (5 bases). The CDR3 covers 13 residues. The germline V and J ends were trimmed by 4 bases and 6 bases, with 12 bases remaining between them. This chain's CDR3 is CASSSLGLDGYTF. CDR3 DNA: TGTGCCAGCAGTTCTCTGGGGCTGGATGGCTACACCTTC.

There are a few counts of this clonotype. This chain joins TRBV12-3 or TRBV12-4 and TRBJ2-1; TRBD1 is a possible D gene (5 bases). The CDR3 totals 15 residues. V lost 5 bases and J lost 6, with 17 bases in between. CDR3 loop: CASSIQEIGVNEQFF. CDR3 DNA: TGTGCCAGCAGTATACAGGAAATCGGAGTCAATGAGCAGTTCTTC.

This clonotype was observed many times. The gene calls are TRBV7-9 and TRBJ2-2; 8 bases align to TRBD2. The CDR3 contains 17 residues. V was pared by 1 base and J by 4 bases, with 8 bases of the junction left unmatched. Germline CDR1 reads SEHNR; CDR2 reads FQNEAQ (reference sequence). The CDR3 nucleotides are TGTGCCAGCAGCTTAGTTCGCGGGGGGTCTCGCACCGGGGAGCTGTTTTTT. Translation: CASSLVRGGSRTGELFF.

This clonotype was seen a few times. J is TRBJ2-7 and V is TRBV5-6; 8 positions agree with TRBD1. Germline lookup yields CDR1 SGHDT and CDR2 YYEEEE. V lost 4 bases, J lost 6 bases, and 6 bases stayed unmatched. The CDR3 runs 13 residues. In DNA, the CDR3 is TGTGCCAGCAGCGACGGACAGGGCGGCGAGCAGTACTTC. It translates to CASSDGQGGEQYF.

The chain uses TRBV5-6 and TRBJ2-1, with 11 bases fitting TRBD2. V trimming: 0 bases; J trimming: 9 bases; junction bases outside the gene matches: 5. The CDR3 is 15 residues long. Per germline, CDR1 SGHDT and CDR2 YYEEEE. The DNA of the CDR3 is TGTGCCAGCAGCTTGGAACTAGCGGGAGCCGGTGAGCAGTTCTTC. Amino acids: CASSLELAGAGEQFF.

A word on this clonotype: The germline gene is not matched at one end of the junction; a read error may be the cause. The chain couples TRBV12-3 or TRBV12-4 to TRBJ2-4; no reliable D call. This CDR3 contains 14 residues. The CDR3 loop is CASSPPPAKSIQYF. The CDR3 DNA reads as TGTGCCAGCAGTCCACCTCCGGCCAAAAGCATTCAGTACTTC.

V gene TRBV4-3 combines with J gene TRBJ1-1, with 7 bases aligning to TRBD1. Germline V gene lookup returns CDR1 LGHNA and CDR2 YSLEER. The V segment lost 3 bases and the J segment 10 bases; nucleotides outside the gene matches: 14. This CDR3 is built from 15 residues. The CDR3, as DNA: TGCGCCAGCAGCCAGGACTACTCAGGGGGTAGGGCAGCTTTCTTT. Residues: CASSQDYSGGRAAFF.

Points on this clonotype: The junction departs from the called germline gene at one end, perhaps through a read error. This chain links TRBV5-3 with TRBJ1-2, with a weak D call TRBD1 (6 bases). TRBV5-3 is annotated as an ORF whose role is uncertain. This CDR3 is 16 amino acids long. The CDR3 sequence: CASSWDPTGGRDGYTF. CDR3 DNA: TGTGCCAGCAGCTGGGACCCGACCGGGGGGCGGGATGGCTACACCTTC.

In this sample, this clonotype turned up a few times. The chain couples TRBV13 to TRBJ1-1, with 9 bases lining up with TRBD1. This CDR3 spans 15 amino acids. Germline loops: CDR1 PRHDT, CDR2 FYEKMQ (reference sequence). After removal of 4 bases from V and 1 base from J, the junction contained 4 bases not matched to a gene. For the CDR3, the DNA is TGTGCCAGCAGCTCAGCGGGACAGGGGAACACTGAAGCTTTCTTT. The encoded protein is CASSSAGQGNTEAFF.

This clonotype was found many times. V and J are TRBV5-1 and TRBJ2-7, with D tentatively TRBD1 (6 bases). The V gene lost 6 bases and the J gene lost 2 bases, with 12 bases spanning the gap. Germline V gene data show CDR1 as SGHRS and CDR2 as YFSETQ. The CDR3 loop spans 13 amino acids. The CDR3 loop is CASTGPGAYEQYF. The CDR3 nucleotides read TGCGCCAGCACAGGGCCAGGGGCCTACGAGCAGTACTTC.

The sample holds many counts of this clonotype. The gene calls are TRBV20-1 and TRBJ2-7; D might be TRBD1 (6 bases). V dropped 3 bases and J dropped 2 bases, with 14 bases sitting between them. Germline CDR1 reads DFQATT; CDR2 reads SNEGSKA (reference sequence). This CDR3 has 14 residues. CDR3 sequence (DNA): TGCAGTGCTAGGAACCGGGACATTCCCTACGAGCAGTACTTC. This codes for CSARNRDIPYEQYF.

This clonotype was seen ten or more times. The chain carries TRBV3-1 and TRBJ2-2, with D possibly matching TRBD1 (5 bases). The V gene lost 0 bases and the J gene lost 6 bases, with 14 bases spanning the gap. Germline V gene data show CDR1 as LGHDT and CDR2 as YNNKEL (reference sequence). The CDR3 is 16 residues long. The CDR3 region has the DNA TGTGCCAGCAGCCAAGACGTGTGGGGCCCGGCCGGGGAGCTGTTTTTT. Amino acids: CASSQDVWGPAGELFF. Based on the CDR3 plus reference TRBV3-1 and TRBJ2-2, the full variable domain is DTAVSQTPKYLVTQMGNDKSIKCEQNLGHDTMYWYKQDSKKFLKIMFSYNNKELIINETVPNRFSPKSPDKAHLNLHINSLELGDSAVYFCASSQDVWGPAGELFFGEGSRLTVL.